This T cell receptor beta chain was observed in a study of blood T cell repertoires in COVID-19. The V and J ends lost 2 bases and 2 bases respectively, with 10 bases between them. The germline V gene encodes CDR1 MDHEN and CDR2 SYDVKM. The CDR3 extends over 15 amino acids. TCRdb's table, derived via immunoSEQ multiplex PCR, lists solely in-frame clones and lacks some. The data show 80,000 to 100,000 clones, with roughly nine tenths seen just once and about 1.7% held by the top ten. The gene calls are TRBV28 and TRBJ2-1, with D unclear. The material sequenced was peripheral blood. The receptor was isolated from a human donor with active COVID-19. The donor label of this sample is uncertain. CDR3 DNA: TGTGCCAGCAGTTTAACAGTGCCGCCCTACAATGAGCAGTTCTTC. Protein product: CASSLTVPPYNEQFF.